Detailed here is one TCR beta chain. The target of this receptor is not known. Base qualities were left out, and no much larger clone turns up one base away. The data were taken from a study of PD-1 blockade in classical Hodgkin lymphoma (TCRdb year 2020). Context from the whole study: Nivolumab dosing was 3 mg/kg intravenously every 2 weeks, continuing until either disease progression or unacceptable toxicity. The study used CyTOF and TCR beta sequencing to define a peripheral blood immune signature of response to PD-1 blockade in classical Hodgkin lymphoma. Study-wide conclusions, independent of this receptor: The study covered only a single clinical trial cohort, and the causes of the repertoire differences, possibly disease activity or prior therapy, were still not defined. Baseline TCR diversity was reported to be lower in newly diagnosed patients than in healthy donors, and even lower in relapsed/refractory patients. By C4D1, a significant rise was seen in CD4+ TCR diversity but not in CD8+ TCR diversity (p=0.0027 vs p=0.16), and the rise was most apparent among complete responders (p=0.02). Lower diversity was seen in patients whose nivolumab began less than 1 year after ASCT, and these patients were left out of later analyses so that immune reconstitution would not confound the results. Baseline diversity similar to that of newly diagnosed patients was observed in trial patients achieving complete response, whereas significantly lower diversity was observed in partial responders and progressors.

CDR1 SGHRS and CDR2 YFSETQ are derived from the germline V gene. The CDR3 spans 13 residues, from the cysteine through the phenylalanine. Only CDR3 DNA is held: 39 bases, read in frame from base 1. Trimming takes 1 base from V and 5 bases from J, and the germline ends sit 9 bases apart. Genomic DNA was isolated using the Qiagen DNeasy kit from unsorted PBMCs as well as from negatively selected CD4+ and CD8+ fractions. TCR beta CDR3 regions were subjected to amplification by immunoSEQ multiplex PCR with primers that anneal to V and J segments. A synthetic immune receptor repertoire was used to minimize amplification bias, and any remaining bias was removed computationally after sequencing. The paper's data handling went like this. Custom Python scripts were used to quantify repertoire diversity as the Shannon entropy index. Unsorted, CD4+ and CD8+ repertoires were analyzed separately, except for combined analyses in which CD4+ and CD8+ sequences were merged in silico. A clone counted as expanded when the clone's frequency after treatment rose at least 2-fold relative to C1D1, and clones undetected at baseline were given a pseudocount of 0.5. Singleton clones were defined as clones with 0 or 1 copy at C1D1, and non-singleton clones were defined as clones with 2 or more copies. By matching protein sequences in sorted samples from the same patient, clones expanded in unsorted samples were annotated as CD4+, CD8+ or unknown. Diversity changes from C1D1 to C4D1 were tested in paired samples using Wilcoxon tests. Sourced from immuneACCESS, this table was stored by TCRdb with only in-frame sequences that have V and J called. A share of the clones is absent; for the studies checked, an unresolved V gene accounts for under half, and the remainder has no known explanation. D and trimming come from the DNA, and the V and J calls and clone size come from that table. This sample is represented by about 86,000 clones; about nine tenths of them were singletons. The biggest ten clones account for about 20% of the sample.

The sample's time point, from its label and the paper: cycle 1 day 1 (C1D1), immediately before nivolumab initiation. Every trial patient had relapsed after autologous stem cell transplantation, and cohorts A, B and C differed in prior brentuximab vedotin exposure. A total of 50 to 70 patients with relapsed/refractory classical Hodgkin lymphoma made up the trial cohort, and each patient's best overall response was complete response, partial response or progressive disease. In the multi-cohort phase II CheckMate 205 trial, trial patients received single-agent nivolumab. Best overall response was determined by an independent review committee according to the 2007 International Working Group response criteria. Trial PBMCs were obtained immediately prior to nivolumab initiation (C1D1) and on therapy at cycle 2 day 1 and cycle 4 day 1. After peripheral blood was drawn into 8 mL Vacutainer Cell Preparation Tubes, PBMCs were isolated by centrifugation and then cryopreserved.

The chain is made from TRBV5-1 and TRBJ2-5, with a weak D call of TRBD1 (6 bases match). The sample consisted of peripheral blood mononuclear cells (PBMCs), taken at baseline. This clonotype was sampled from a human donor with classical Hodgkin lymphoma. The encoded CDR3 is CASSLLTGETQYF. The nucleotide sequence is given as TGCGCCAGCAGCTTGCTTACAGGGGAGACCCAGTACTTC.